This T cell receptor (beta chain) derives from a study of CD8+ T cells in alopecia areata. As the sequencing template, cDNA was produced by extracting RNA and reverse transcribing it. Measured with immunoSEQ multiplex PCR; TCRdb has only the in-frame clones, and not every one. The data show 250,000 or so clones, with 67% seen just once and approximately 1.2% held by the top ten. CDR1 and CDR2 (germline): GTSNPN, SVGIG (reference sequence). The CDR3 consists of 13 residues. V lost 0 bases to trimming and J lost 0 bases, with 5 bases between them. Both CD4+ and CD8+ T cells were separated by sorting PBMCs.

The chain uses TRBV30 and TRBJ2-5; D is unresolved. The specimen comprised CD4+ T cells sorted from blood, sampled at week 0. The receptor's source is a human donor with alopecia areata. The CDR3 DNA reads TGTGCCTGGAGTGTTTGGAACCAAGAGACCCAGTACTTC. Translated: CAWSVWNQETQYF.